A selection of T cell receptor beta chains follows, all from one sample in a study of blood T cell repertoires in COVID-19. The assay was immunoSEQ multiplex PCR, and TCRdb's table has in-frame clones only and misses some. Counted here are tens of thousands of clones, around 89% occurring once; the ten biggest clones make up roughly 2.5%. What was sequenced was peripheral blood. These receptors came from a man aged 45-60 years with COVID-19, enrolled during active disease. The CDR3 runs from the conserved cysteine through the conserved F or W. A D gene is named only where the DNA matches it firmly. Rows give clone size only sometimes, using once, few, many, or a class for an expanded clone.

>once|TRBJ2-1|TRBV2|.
CASRVLATYNEQFF
TGTGCCAGCAGGGTCCTAGCAACCTACAATGAGCAGTTCTTC
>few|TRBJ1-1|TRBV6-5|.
CASSYGRVNTEAFF
TGTGCCAGCAGTTACGGCAGGGTGAACACTGAAGCTTTCTTT
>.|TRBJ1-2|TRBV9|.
CASSVTENYGYTF
TGTGCCAGCAGCGTGACGGAGAACTATGGCTACACCTTC
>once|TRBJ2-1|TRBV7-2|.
CASSTGLEQFF
TGTGCCAGCAGCACTGGACTAGAGCAGTTCTTC
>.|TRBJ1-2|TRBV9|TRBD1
CASSVAPDRGNGGYTF
TGTGCCAGCAGCGTAGCTCCCGACAGGGGGAATGGTGGCTACACCTTC
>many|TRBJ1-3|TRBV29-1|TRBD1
CSVEMGQGRNTIYF
TGCAGCGTCGAAATGGGACAGGGGCGAAACACCATATATTTT
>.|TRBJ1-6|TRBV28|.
CASSLENTGTPIISPLHF
TGTGCCAGCAGTCTTGAGAATACAGGGACACCCATCATTTCACCCCTCCACTTT
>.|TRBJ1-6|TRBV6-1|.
CASSEDGATSSYNSPLHF
TGTGCCAGCAGTGAAGATGGGGCGACAAGCTCCTATAATTCACCCCTCCACTTT
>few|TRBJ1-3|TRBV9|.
CASSVGQGSGNTIYF
TGTGCCAGCAGCGTCGGCCAGGGGTCTGGAAACACCATATATTTT
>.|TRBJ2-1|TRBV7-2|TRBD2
CASSSLSGGAYNEQFF
TGTGCCAGCAGCTCCCTTAGCGGGGGGGCCTACAATGAGCAGTTCTTC
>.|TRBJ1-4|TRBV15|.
CATSRDMTGEKLFF
TGTGCCACCAGCAGAGATATGACAGGCGAAAAACTGTTTTTT
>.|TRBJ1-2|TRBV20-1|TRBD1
CSASRRGPGYTF
TGCAGTGCTAGTAGGAGGGGGCCTGGCTACACCTTC
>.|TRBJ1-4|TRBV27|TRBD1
CASSFQGGNEKLFF
TGTGCCAGCAGTTTCCAGGGGGGTAATGAAAAACTGTTTTTT